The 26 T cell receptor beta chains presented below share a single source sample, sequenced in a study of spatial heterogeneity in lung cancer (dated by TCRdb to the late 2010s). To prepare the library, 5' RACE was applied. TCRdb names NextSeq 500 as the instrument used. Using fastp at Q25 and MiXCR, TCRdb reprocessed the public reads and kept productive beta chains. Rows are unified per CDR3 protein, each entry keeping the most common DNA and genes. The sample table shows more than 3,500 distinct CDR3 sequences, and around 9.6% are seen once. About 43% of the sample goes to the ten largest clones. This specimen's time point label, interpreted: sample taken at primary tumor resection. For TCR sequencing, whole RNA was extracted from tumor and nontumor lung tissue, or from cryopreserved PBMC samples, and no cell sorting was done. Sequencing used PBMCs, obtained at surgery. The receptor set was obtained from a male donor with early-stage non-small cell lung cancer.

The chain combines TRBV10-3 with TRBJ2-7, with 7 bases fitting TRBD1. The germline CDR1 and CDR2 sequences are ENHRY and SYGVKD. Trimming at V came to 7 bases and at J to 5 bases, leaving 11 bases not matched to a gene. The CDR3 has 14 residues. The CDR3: CAITRQGDFDEQYF. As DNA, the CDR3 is TGTGCCATCACTAGGCAGGGGGATTTCGACGAGCAGTACTTC.

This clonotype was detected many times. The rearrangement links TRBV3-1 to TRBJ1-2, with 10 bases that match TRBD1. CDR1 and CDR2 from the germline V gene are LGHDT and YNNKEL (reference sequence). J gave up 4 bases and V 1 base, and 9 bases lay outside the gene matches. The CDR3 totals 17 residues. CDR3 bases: TGTGCCAGCAGCCAAGTTGGACAGGGGGTACTTTCCTATGGCTACACCTTC. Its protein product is CASSQVGQGVLSYGYTF.

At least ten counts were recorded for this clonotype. The CDR3: CAIRRDRGASYEQYF. CDR3 sequence (DNA): TGTGCCATCAGGAGGGACAGGGGGGCCTCCTACGAGCAGTACTTC. The V gene is TRBV10-3, the J gene TRBJ2-7, with TRBD1 matching over 11 bases. V lost 6 bases to trimming and J lost 0 bases; unmatched junction nucleotides: 4. This CDR3 has 15 amino acids. Germline V gives CDR1 ENHRY, CDR2 SYGVKD.

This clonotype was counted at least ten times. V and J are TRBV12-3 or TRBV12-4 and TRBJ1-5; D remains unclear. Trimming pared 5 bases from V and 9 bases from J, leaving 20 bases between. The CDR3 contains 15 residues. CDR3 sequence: CASSIARTDLPPQHF. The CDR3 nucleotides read TGTGCCAGCAGTATCGCCCGAACGGACCTCCCGCCCCAGCATTTT.

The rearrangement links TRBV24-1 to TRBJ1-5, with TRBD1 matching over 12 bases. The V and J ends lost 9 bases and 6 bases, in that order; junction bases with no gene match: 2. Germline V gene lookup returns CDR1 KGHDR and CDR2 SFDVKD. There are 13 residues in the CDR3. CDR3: CATSGQGAQPQHF. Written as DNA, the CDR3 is TGTGCCACCTCGGGACAGGGGGCTCAGCCCCAGCATTTT.

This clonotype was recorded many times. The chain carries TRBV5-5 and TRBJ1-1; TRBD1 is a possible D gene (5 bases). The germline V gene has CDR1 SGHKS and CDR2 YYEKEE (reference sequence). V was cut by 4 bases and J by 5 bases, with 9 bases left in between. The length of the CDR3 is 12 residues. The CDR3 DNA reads TGTGCCAGCAGCGTCAGGGTTACTGAAGCTTTCTTT. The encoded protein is CASSVRVTEAFF.

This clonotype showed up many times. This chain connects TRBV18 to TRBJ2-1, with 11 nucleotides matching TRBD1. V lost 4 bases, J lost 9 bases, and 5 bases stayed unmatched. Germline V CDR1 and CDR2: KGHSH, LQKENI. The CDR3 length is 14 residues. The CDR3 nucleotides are TGTGCCAGCTCACTCGGACAGGGGGCTAGTGAGCAGTTCTTC. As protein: CASSLGQGASEQFF. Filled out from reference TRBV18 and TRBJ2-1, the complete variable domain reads NAGVMQNPRHLVRRRGQEARLRCSPMKGHSHVYWYRQLPEEGLKFMVYLQKENIIDESGMPKERFSAEFPKEGPSILRIQQVVRGDSAAYFCASSLGQGASEQFFGPGTRLTVL.

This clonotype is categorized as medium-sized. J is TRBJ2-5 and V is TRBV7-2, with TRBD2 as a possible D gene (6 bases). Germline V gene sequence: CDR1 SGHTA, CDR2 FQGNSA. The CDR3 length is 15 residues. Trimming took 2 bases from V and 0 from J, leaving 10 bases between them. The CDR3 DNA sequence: TGTGCCAGCAGCTTAACCGCGGGGTACCAAGAGACCCAGTACTTC. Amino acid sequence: CASSLTAGYQETQYF.

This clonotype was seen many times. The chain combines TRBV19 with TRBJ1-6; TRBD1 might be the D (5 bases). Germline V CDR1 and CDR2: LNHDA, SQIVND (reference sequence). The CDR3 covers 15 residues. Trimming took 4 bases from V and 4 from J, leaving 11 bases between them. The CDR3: CASSTTAIYNSPLHF. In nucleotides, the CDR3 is TGTGCCAGTAGTACGACAGCAATTTATAATTCACCCCTCCACTTT.

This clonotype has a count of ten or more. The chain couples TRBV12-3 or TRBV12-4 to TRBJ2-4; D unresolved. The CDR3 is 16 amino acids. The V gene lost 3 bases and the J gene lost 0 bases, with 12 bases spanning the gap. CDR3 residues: CASSFSRQIAKNIQYF. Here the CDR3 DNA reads TGTGCCAGCAGTTTTAGCAGACAAATAGCCAAAAACATTCAGTACTTC.

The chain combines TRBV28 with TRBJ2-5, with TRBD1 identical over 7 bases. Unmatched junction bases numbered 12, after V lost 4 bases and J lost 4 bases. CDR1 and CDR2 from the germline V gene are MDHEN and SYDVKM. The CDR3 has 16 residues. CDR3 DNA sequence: TGTGCCAGCAGTTCCCCCTTAGGGGGCAGCGTAGAGACCCAGTACTTC. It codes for CASSSPLGGSVETQYF.

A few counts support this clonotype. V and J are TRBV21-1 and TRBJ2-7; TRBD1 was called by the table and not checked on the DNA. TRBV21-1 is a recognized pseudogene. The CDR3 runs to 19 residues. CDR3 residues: CASSKVQSGTGDKPYEQYF. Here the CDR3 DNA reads TGTGCCAGCAGCAAAGTTCAATCCGGGACAGGAGACAAACCGTACGAGCAGTACTTC.

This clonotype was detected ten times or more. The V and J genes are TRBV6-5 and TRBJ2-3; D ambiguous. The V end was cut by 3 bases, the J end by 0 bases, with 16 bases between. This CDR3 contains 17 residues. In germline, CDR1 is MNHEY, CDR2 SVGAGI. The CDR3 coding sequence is TGTGCCAGCAGTTATTCGGTGGGGATGTCTAGCACAGATACGCAGTATTTT. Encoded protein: CASSYSVGMSSTDTQYF.

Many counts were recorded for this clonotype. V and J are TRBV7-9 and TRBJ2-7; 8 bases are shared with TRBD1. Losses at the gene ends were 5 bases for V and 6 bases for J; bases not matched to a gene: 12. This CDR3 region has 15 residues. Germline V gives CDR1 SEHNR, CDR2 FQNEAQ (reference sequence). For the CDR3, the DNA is TGTGCCAGCAGCCCTCCGGGACAGGCGAGACTCGAGCAGTACTTC. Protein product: CASSPPGQARLEQYF.

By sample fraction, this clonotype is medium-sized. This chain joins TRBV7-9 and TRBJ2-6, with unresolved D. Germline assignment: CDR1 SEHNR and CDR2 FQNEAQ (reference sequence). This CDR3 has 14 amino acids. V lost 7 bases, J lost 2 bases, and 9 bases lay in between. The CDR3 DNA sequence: TGTGCCAGCATCCTGTACGCTGGGGCCAACGTCCTGACTTTC. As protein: CASILYAGANVLTF.

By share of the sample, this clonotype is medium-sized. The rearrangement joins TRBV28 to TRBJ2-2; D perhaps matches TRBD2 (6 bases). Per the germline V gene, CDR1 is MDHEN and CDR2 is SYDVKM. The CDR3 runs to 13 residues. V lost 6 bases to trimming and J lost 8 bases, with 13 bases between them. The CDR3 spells CASRTSGLGELFF. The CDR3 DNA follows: TGTGCCAGCAGAACCTCGGGACTTGGGGAGCTGTTTTTT.

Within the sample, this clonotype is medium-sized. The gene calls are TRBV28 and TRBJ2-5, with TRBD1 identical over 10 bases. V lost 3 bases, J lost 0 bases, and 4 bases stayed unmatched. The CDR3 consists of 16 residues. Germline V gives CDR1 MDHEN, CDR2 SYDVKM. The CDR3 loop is CASSFGGTGDQETQYF. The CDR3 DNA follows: TGTGCCAGCAGTTTCGGCGGGACAGGGGACCAAGAGACCCAGTACTTC.

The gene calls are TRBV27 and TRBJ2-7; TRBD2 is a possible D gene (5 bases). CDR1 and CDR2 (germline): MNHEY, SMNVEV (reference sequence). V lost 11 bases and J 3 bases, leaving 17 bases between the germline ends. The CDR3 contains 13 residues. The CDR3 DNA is TGTGCCGGTCGAATCCCACTAGGCTACGAGCAGTACTTC. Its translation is CAGRIPLGYEQYF.

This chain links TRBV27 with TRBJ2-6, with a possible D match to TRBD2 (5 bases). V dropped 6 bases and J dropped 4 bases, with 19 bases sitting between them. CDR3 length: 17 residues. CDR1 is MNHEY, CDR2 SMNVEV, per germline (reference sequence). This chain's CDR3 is CASRARRFAEGANVLTF. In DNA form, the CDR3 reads TGTGCCAGCAGGGCAAGGAGGTTTGCTGAGGGGGCCAACGTCCTGACTTTC.

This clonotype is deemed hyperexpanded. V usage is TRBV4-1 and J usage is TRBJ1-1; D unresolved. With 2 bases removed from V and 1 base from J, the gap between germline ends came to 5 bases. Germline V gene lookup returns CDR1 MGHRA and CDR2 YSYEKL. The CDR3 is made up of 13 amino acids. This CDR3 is CASSQRANTEAFF. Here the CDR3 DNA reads TGCGCCAGCAGCCAAAGGGCGAACACTGAAGCTTTCTTT.

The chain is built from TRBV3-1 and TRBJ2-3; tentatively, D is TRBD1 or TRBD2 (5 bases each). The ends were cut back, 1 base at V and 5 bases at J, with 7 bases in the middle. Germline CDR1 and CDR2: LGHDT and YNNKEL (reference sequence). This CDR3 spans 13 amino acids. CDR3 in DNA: TGTGCCAGCAGCCAAGGAGGGGTAGATACGCAGTATTTT. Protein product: CASSQGGVDTQYF.

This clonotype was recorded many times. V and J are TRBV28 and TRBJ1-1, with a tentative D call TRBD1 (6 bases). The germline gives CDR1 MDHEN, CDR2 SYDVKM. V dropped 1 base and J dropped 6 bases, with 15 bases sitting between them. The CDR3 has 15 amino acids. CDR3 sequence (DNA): TGTGCCAGCAGTTTATTGGGACACTTGAGCGCTGAAGCTTTCTTT. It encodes CASSLLGHLSAEAFF.

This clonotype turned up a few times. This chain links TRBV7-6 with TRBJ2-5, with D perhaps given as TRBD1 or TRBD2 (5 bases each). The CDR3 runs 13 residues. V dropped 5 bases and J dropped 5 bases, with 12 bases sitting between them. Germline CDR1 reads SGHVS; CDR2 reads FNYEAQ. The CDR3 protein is CASSRGRQETQYF. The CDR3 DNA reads TGTGCCAGCAGCCGGGGACGGCAGGAGACCCAGTACTTC.

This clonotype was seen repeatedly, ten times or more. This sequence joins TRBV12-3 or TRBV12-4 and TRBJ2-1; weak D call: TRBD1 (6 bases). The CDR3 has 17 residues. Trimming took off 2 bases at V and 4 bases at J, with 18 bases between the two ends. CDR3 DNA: TGTGCCAGCAGTTTACTGGGACAAGGTGGCGGGTACAATGAGCAGTTCTTC. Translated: CASSLLGQGGGYNEQFF.

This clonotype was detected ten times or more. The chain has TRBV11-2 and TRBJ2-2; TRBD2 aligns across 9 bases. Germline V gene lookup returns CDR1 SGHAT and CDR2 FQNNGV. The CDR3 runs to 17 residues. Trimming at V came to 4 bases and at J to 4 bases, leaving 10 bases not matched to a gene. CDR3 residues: CASSSRTSALGTGELFF. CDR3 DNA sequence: TGTGCCAGCAGCTCTCGGACTAGCGCCTTAGGCACCGGGGAGCTGTTTTTT.

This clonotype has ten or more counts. The CDR3 DNA sequence: TGTGCCAGCAGCTTAACGGAGCAATCCGAGCAGTACTTC. It specifies CASSLTEQSEQYF. The V gene is TRBV7-2, the J gene TRBJ2-7; D ambiguous. Germline V gene data show CDR1 as SGHTA and CDR2 as FQGNSA. The CDR3 sequence is 13 residues long. Trimming took 2 bases from V and 6 from J, leaving 11 bases between them.